A selection of T cell receptor beta chains follows, all from one sample in a study of cytomegalovirus exposure and HLA in healthy donors. This table comes from immunoSEQ multiplex PCR, and its TCRdb copy is limited to in-frame clones, with some not included. The repertoire table contains 95,000 to 150,000 clones. Sequencing was done on a sample of PBMCs. The receptors originated from a man aged 30 to 45 in good health and CMV-seronegative. The CDR3 runs from the conserved cysteine through the conserved F or W. D genes are given only for firm matches.

cdr3_aa cdr3_nt v_call d_call j_call
CASSTPGTSGYNEQFF TGTGCCAGTAGTACCCCCGGGACTAGCGGTTACAATGAGCAGTTCTTC TRBV19 TRBD2 TRBJ2-1
CASSLGAGTEAFF TGTGCCAGCAGCCTAGGGGCAGGAACTGAAGCTTTCTTT TRBV25-1 - TRBJ1-1
CASSLKGVGYGYTF TGTGCCAGCAGTTTAAAGGGGGTTGGGTATGGCTACACCTTC TRBV27 - TRBJ1-2
CASSFGLTGSYEQYF TGTGCCAGCAGCTTCGGACTGACAGGGAGCTACGAGCAGTACTTC TRBV11-2 TRBD1 TRBJ2-7
CASSQPGEGGIPYEQYF TGTGCCAGCAGCCAACCTGGGGAAGGGGGTATACCCTACGAGCAGTACTTC TRBV4-2 - TRBJ2-7
CASSHGQEETQYF TGTGCCAGCAGTCATGGCCAGGAAGAGACCCAGTACTTC TRBV27 - TRBJ2-5
CATSRGGYGNTIYF TGTGCCACCAGCCGGGGGGGTTATGGAAACACCATATATTTT TRBV15 - TRBJ1-3
CASKAVVLDTEAFF TGTGCCAGCAAGGCGGTAGTGCTGGACACTGAAGCTTTCTTT TRBV28 - TRBJ1-1
CASSELFETQEQFF TGTGCCAGCAGTGAATTATTCGAGACACAAGAGCAGTTCTTC TRBV6-1 - TRBJ2-1
CASSLNPSQSTYGYTF TGTGCCAGCAGCTTAAACCCCAGCCAGTCGACTTATGGCTACACCTTC TRBV7-3 - TRBJ1-2
CASFRGETQYF TGTGCCAGTTTCAGGGGGGAGACCCAGTACTTC TRBV6-5 TRBD1 TRBJ2-5
CASSLEGQPTETQYF TGTGCCAGCAGCTTAGAAGGACAGCCGACGGAGACCCAGTACTTC TRBV13 - TRBJ2-5
CASRTNSGSGGELFF TGTGCCAGCAGGACTAATAGCGGGAGTGGCGGGGAGCTGTTTTTT TRBV2 TRBD2 TRBJ2-2
CASSSPGYGYTF TGTGCCAGCAGCTCCCCCGGCTATGGCTACACCTTC TRBV7-6 - TRBJ1-2
CASGTGTLVYGYTF TGTGCCAGCGGAACAGGCACCCTTGTCTATGGCTACACCTTC TRBV5-6 - TRBJ1-2
CASSPWGGTGGETQYF TGTGCCAGCAGCCCGTGGGGGGGGACAGGGGGGGAGACCCAGTACTTC TRBV11-3 TRBD1 TRBJ2-5
CASSSTPYGYTF TGTGCCAGCAGCTCAACACCCTATGGCTACACCTTC TRBV5-6 - TRBJ1-2
CASSLFAGYEQYF TGTGCCAGCAGTTTATTCGCGGGCTACGAGCAGTACTTC TRBV27 - TRBJ2-7
CASSVVVGLEQYF TGTGCCAGCAGTGTGGTTGTAGGACTGGAGCAGTACTTC TRBV25-1 - TRBJ2-7
CASSFRLPRTGELFF TGTGCCAGCAGCTTCAGACTTCCTCGAACCGGGGAGCTGTTTTTT TRBV11-2 - TRBJ2-2
CASSLNGPGQDYEQYF TGCGCCAGCAGTCTAAACGGACCGGGACAGGACTACGAGCAGTACTTC TRBV5-1 TRBD1 TRBJ2-7
CASRARGFETQYF TGTGCCAGCAGGGCCCGCGGGTTCGAGACCCAGTACTTC TRBV27 - TRBJ2-5
CAWSDAGGYEQYF TGTGCCTGGAGTGATGCGGGAGGGTACGAGCAGTACTTC TRBV30 TRBD2 TRBJ2-7
CASSPSTREQYF TGTGCCAGCTCACCGTCAACGAGGGAGCAGTACTTC TRBV18 - TRBJ2-7
CASRQDRSDQPQHF TGTGCCAGTAGGCAAGACAGGAGCGATCAGCCCCAGCATTTT TRBV19 - TRBJ1-5
CASSLAGQGAYEQYF TGTGCCAGCAGCTTAGCGGGACAGGGGGCCTACGAGCAGTACTTC TRBV7-2 TRBD1 TRBJ2-7
CASSLTGTYYEQYF TGTGCCAGCAGCTTAACCGGGACTTACTACGAGCAGTACTTC TRBV7-2 - TRBJ2-7
CASSSTRREQFF TGTGCCAGTAGTTCGACCAGGAGGGAGCAGTTCTTC TRBV19 - TRBJ2-1
CASSGGGGETQYF TGTGCCAGCAGTGGGGGGGGTGGAGAGACCCAGTACTTC TRBV7-9 TRBD2 TRBJ2-5
CASSLRQGSYNEQFF TGCGCCAGCAGCCTAAGACAGGGTTCCTACAATGAGCAGTTCTTC TRBV10-1 TRBD1 TRBJ2-1
CASSLDAGANYGYTF TGTGCCAGCAGCTTAGATGCGGGAGCTAACTATGGCTACACCTTC TRBV11-2 - TRBJ1-2
CSVDGFGGNEQFF TGCAGCGTTGATGGTTTTGGCGGCAATGAGCAGTTCTTC TRBV29-1 - TRBJ2-1
CASSLLGTGLTGELFF TGTGCCAGCAGTCTTCTGGGGACAGGGTTGACCGGGGAGCTGTTTTTT TRBV2 TRBD1 TRBJ2-2
CAWSVTQGYEQYF TGTGCCTGGAGTGTAACACAGGGTTACGAGCAGTACTTC TRBV30 - TRBJ2-7
CASSSFRRGLAIYEQYF TGCGCCAGCAGCTCCTTCCGGAGGGGACTAGCGATCTACGAGCAGTACTTC TRBV5-1 TRBD2 TRBJ2-7
CASSFSGSGRLKETQYF TGTGCCAGCAGCTTCTCCGGGAGCGGGAGGTTGAAAGAGACCCAGTACTTC TRBV5-4 TRBD2 TRBJ2-5
CASSGGGQGEETQYF TGTGCCAGCAGCGGTGGTGGTCAGGGGGAAGAGACCCAGTACTTC TRBV9 TRBD1 TRBJ2-5
CASFSNRESYYGYTF TGTGCCAGCTTTAGCAACAGGGAATCTTACTATGGCTACACCTTC TRBV28 - TRBJ1-2
CASSIRPTSAYNEQFF TGTGCCAGTAGTATTAGACCGACTAGCGCCTACAATGAGCAGTTCTTC TRBV19 TRBD2 TRBJ2-1
CASLDRGLYNEQFF TGTGCCAGCCTGGACAGGGGCCTGTACAATGAGCAGTTCTTC TRBV7-9 TRBD1 TRBJ2-1
CASSPGQGSTEAFF TGTGCCAGCAGCCCCGGACAGGGGAGTACTGAAGCTTTCTTT TRBV5-4 TRBD1 TRBJ1-1
CASSLTRANTEAFF TGTGCCAGCAGTTTAACCAGGGCGAACACTGAAGCTTTCTTT TRBV28 - TRBJ1-1
CASSFRGGLRETQYF TGTGCCAGCAGCTTCCGAGGAGGGTTGAGAGAGACCCAGTACTTC TRBV7-2 - TRBJ2-5